This T cell receptor beta chain appears in the sequencing data of a study of blood T cell repertoires in COVID-19. Background on the study: Sample material is recorded as cDNA or gDNA derived from T cells, B-cell-depleted T cells, or PBMCs.

This CDR3 region has 18 residues. Germline assignment: CDR1 MNHEY and CDR2 SMNVEV (reference sequence). After removal of 3 bases from V and 0 bases from J, the junction contained 8 bases not matched to a gene. TCRdb keeps only in-frame clones here, not all; method: immunoSEQ multiplex PCR. The table has hundreds of thousands of clones, roughly 92% seen once. Sequencing used peripheral blood. The TCR originated in a man in his 60s with COVID-19, enrolled during active disease. The chain links TRBV27 to TRBJ2-3; 11 bases agree with TRBD2. CDR3: CASSFPGTSGRSTDTQYF. CDR3 sequence (DNA): TGTGCCAGCAGTTTCCCCGGGACTAGCGGCCGAAGCACAGATACGCAGTATTTT.